Listed below are T cell receptor beta chains from one sample, sequenced in a study of tumor-infiltrating lymphocytes in primary liver carcinoma. TCRdb reanalysed the multiplex PCR reads using MiXCR and keeps one entry per CDR3 protein. The sample holds some 40,000 distinct CDR3 sequences, 60% to 80% seen once. The sample comprised tumor-adjacent normal liver tissue. The receptor source for this set is a man between 40 and 49 years old with primary liver carcinoma and hepatitis B virus infection. Both conserved end residues are part of each CDR3.

j_call v_call cdr3_aa
TRBJ2-1 TRBV7-8 CTSIPAGRGNEQFF
TRBJ2-1 TRBV6-2/TRBV6-3 CASSYRTSGETQFF
TRBJ2-7 TRBV4-1 CTSSQEDRSYKQYF
TRBJ2-1 TRBV4-3 CASSQDLAGGPYNEQFF
TRBJ2-7 TRBV6-2/TRBV6-3 CASSYGTGFEQYF
TRBJ2-3 TRBV6-5 CDGNTGLAGTDTHYF
TRBJ1-3 TRBV5-1 CASSPGTPDLGNTIYF
TRBJ2-5 TRBV5-1 CASSSGSGDQETQYF
TRBJ2-4 TRBV11-2 CASSLDTSGIAKNIHYF
TRBJ2-3 TRBV7-2 CASTTGGSLTDTQYF
TRBJ1-5 TRBV12-3/TRBV12-4 CASCLGSAFLPQHF
TRBJ2-1 TRBV30 CAWSVLRASGAGHNEQFF
TRBJ1-4 TRBV5-6 CASSSSGGRINEKLFF
TRBJ2-5 TRBV11-2 CASNLRLVGDSSETQYF
TRBJ1-1 TRBV11-3 CASSLDHTEAFF
TRBJ2-7 TRBV24-1 CATSDSTSGSYEQYF
TRBJ2-1 TRBV7-8 CASSQTTGRVDEQFF
TRBJ2-3 TRBV11-2 CASSLGLLAGDTQYF
TRBJ2-7 TRBV7-9 CASIWEEGKPQGEQYF
TRBJ2-7 TRBV7-9 CASSFLELAGKNIVSGEQYF
TRBJ2-1 TRBV12-3/TRBV12-4 CAGSLGQNNGQFF
TRBJ2-1 TRBV11-2 CAGSLTMSWGYNEQFF
TRBJ1-1 TRBV5-1 CASSLEGRVGTEAFF
TRBJ2-7 TRBV28 CASKPDGTYEQHF
TRBJ1-2 TRBV11-1 CASSLTCVSYGYTF
TRBJ2-5 TRBV5-1 CASSLSGSGQETQYF
TRBJ2-5 TRBV28 CASNFRGGETQYF
TRBJ1-2 TRBV14 CASSRDRNYGYTF
TRBJ2-7 TRBV6-6 CANSPGACEQYF
TRBJ2-3 TRBV6-5 CASSTGTPGQGGDTQYF
TRBJ2-1 TRBV11-1 CASSLRVADSYNEQFF
TRBJ2-1 TRBV6-6 CASYSEETGDEQFF
TRBJ2-7 TRBV12-3/TRBV12-4 CTSSPAGVRNEQYF
TRBJ1-4 TRBV2 CASSVSRGGEKLFF
TRBJ1-1 TRBV5-1 CASAHGPALMNTEAFF
TRBJ1-4 TRBV30 CARTPADDNEKLFF
TRBJ2-5 TRBV4-1 CTSSRGLQDTQYF
TRBJ2-3 TRBV14 CASGRGYTDMQYF
TRBJ2-4 TRBV12-3/TRBV12-4 CASTEGATRNIRYF
TRBJ1-1 TRBV10-2 CAGSEVENTGAFF
TRBJ2-5 TRBV6-5 CASSYINQESQYF
TRBJ1-1 TRBV19 CASSKGIAEAFF
TRBJ2-7 TRBV4-2 CPSNQDRNEQYF
TRBJ2-1 TRBV12-3/TRBV12-4 CASSLGQNNEQLF
TRBJ2-1 TRBV29-1 CSVGSGRAPYNEQFF
TRBJ1-5 TRBV28 CASSSMCQPQHF
TRBJ2-7 TRBV29-1 CSATTSGTGTPHEQYF
TRBJ2-7 TRBV4-2 CASSQVGGVNEQYF
TRBJ2-7 TRBV28 CASSPRQVYYEQYF
TRBJ2-2 TRBV6-4 CASSDSLDTGELFF
TRBJ2-2 TRBV7-3 CASSSPDRESTGELFF
TRBJ2-1 TRBV10-2 CASCEVLAGDLEQFF
TRBJ1-1 TRBV19 CASSLAGGEGNTEAFF
TRBJ1-1 TRBV6-5 CARSYQPGPYTEALF
TRBJ2-1 TRBV14 CASSSVAGWVNNEQFF
TRBJ1-5 TRBV11-3 CASSDRQRGANQPQHF
TRBJ2-3 TRBV11-2 CAITDQVSSGSSDTQYF
TRBJ2-3 TRBV6-2/TRBV6-3 CDSSTGTRTPQYF
TRBJ2-6 TRBV6-6 CASSTQGFPSGANVLTF
TRBJ1-1 TRBV15 CATSEPGLNTEAFF